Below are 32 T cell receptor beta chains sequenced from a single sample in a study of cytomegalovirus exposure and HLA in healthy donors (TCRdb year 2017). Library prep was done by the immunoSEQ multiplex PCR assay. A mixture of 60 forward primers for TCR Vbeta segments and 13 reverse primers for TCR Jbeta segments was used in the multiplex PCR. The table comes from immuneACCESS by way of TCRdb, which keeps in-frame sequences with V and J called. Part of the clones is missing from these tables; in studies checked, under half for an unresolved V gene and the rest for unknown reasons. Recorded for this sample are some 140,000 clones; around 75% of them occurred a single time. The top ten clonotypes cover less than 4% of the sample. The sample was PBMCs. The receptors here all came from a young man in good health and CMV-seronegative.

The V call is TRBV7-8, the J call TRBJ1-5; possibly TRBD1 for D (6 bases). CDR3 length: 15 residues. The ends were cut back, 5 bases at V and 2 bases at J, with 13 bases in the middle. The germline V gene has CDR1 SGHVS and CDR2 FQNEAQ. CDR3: CASSRREGGNQPQHF. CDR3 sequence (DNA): TGTGCCAGCAGCCGTAGGGAGGGGGGCAATCAGCCCCAGCATTTT.

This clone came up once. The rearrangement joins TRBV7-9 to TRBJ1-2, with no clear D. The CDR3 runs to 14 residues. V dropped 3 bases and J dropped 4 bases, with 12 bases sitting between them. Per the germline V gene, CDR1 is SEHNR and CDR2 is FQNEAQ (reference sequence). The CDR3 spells CASSFPQDIYGYTF. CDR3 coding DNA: TGTGCCAGCAGCTTCCCCCAGGATATCTATGGCTACACCTTC.

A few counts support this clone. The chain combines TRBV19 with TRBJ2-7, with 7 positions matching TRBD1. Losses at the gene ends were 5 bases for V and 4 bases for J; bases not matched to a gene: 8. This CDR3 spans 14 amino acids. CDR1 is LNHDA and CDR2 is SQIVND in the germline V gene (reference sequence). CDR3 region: CASSRQGMGYEQYF. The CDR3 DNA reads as TGTGCCAGTAGTCGACAGGGCATGGGTTACGAGCAGTACTTC.

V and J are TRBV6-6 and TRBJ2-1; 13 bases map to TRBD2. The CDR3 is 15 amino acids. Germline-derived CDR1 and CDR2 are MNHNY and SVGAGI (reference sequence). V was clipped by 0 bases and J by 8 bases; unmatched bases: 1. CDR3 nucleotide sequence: TGTGCCAGCAGTTACTCCGGGACTAGCGGGGATGAGCAGTTCTTC. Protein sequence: CASSYSGTSGDEQFF.

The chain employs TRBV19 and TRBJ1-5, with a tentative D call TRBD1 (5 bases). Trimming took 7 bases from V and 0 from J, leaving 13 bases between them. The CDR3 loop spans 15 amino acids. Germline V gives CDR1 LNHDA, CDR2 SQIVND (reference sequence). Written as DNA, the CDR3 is TGTGCCAGTAACGGGGGGGAGAATAGCAATCAGCCCCAGCATTTT. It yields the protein CASNGGENSNQPQHF.

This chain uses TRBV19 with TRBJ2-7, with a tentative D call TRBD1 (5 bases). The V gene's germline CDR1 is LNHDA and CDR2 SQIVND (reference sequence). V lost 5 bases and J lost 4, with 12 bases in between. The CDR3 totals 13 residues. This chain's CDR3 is CASSPQGGYEQYF. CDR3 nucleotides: TGTGCCAGTAGTCCTCAGGGTGGATACGAGCAGTACTTC.

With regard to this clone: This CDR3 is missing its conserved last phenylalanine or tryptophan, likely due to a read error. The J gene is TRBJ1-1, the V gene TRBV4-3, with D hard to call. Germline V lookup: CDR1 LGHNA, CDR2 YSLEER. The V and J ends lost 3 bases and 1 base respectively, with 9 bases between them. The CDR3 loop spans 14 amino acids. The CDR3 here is CASSHATKNTEAFV. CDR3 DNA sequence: TGCGCCAGCAGCCACGCGACAAAGAACACTGAAGCTTTCGTT.

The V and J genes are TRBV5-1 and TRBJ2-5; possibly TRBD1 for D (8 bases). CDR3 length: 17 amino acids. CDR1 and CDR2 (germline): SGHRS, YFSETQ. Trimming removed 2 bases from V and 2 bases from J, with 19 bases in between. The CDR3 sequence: CASSFNTAQGGQETQYF. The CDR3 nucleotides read TGCGCCAGCAGCTTTAACACGGCACAGGGGGGGCAAGAGACCCAGTACTTC.

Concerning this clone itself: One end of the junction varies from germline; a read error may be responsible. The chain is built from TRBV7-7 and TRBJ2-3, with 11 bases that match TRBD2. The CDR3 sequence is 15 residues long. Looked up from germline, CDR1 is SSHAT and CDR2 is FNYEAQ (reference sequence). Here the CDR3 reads CASSKGLAATDTQYF. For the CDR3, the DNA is TGTGCTAGCAGCAAGGGACTAGCGGCCACAGATACGCAGTATTTT.

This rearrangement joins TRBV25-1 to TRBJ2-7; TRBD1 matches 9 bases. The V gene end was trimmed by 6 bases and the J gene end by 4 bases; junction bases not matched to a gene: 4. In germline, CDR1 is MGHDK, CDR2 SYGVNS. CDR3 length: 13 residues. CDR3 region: CASRLTGGYEQYF. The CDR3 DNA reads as TGTGCCAGCAGGTTGACAGGGGGTTACGAGCAGTACTTC.

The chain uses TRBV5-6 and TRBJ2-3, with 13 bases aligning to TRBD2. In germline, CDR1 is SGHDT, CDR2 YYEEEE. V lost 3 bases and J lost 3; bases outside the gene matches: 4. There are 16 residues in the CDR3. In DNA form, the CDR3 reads TGTGCCAGCAGCTCCTCGACTAGCGGGGGGACAGATACGCAGTATTTT. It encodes CASSSSTSGGTDTQYF.

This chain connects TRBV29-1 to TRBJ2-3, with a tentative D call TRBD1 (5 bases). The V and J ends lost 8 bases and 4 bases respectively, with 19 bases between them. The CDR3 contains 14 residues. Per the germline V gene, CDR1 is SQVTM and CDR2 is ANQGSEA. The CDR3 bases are TGCAGCTCAAAACACCGACAGTACGCAGATACGCAGTATTTT. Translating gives CSSKHRQYADTQYF.

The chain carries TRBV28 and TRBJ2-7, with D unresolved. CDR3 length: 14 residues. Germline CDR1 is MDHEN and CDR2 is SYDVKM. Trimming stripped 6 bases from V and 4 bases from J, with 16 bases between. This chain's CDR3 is CASSRSSIVYEQYF. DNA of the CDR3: TGTGCCAGCAGCCGCTCGAGCATCGTTTACGAGCAGTACTTC.

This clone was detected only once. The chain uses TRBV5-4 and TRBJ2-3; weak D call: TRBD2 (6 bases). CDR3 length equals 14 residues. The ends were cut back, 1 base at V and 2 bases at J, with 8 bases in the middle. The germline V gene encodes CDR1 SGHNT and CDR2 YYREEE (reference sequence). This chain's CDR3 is CASSLRGITDTQYF. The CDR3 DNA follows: TGTGCCAGCAGCTTGCGGGGGATCACAGATACGCAGTATTTT. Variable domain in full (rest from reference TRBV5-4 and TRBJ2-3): ETGVTQSPTHLIKTRGQQVTLRCSSQSGHNTVSWYQQALGQGPQFIFQYYREEENGRGNFPPRFSGLQFPNYSSELNVNALELDDSALYLCASSLRGITDTQYFGPGTRLTVL.

The CDR3 bases are TGTGCCTGGAGACGGGACTCTGGGGCCAACGTCCTGACTTTC. Translating it yields CAWRRDSGANVLTF. The rearrangement links TRBV30 to TRBJ2-6; possible D gene TRBD2, 5 bases. Germline loops: CDR1 GTSNPN, CDR2 SVGIG (reference sequence). The CDR3 extends over 14 amino acids. V lost 3 bases and J 0 bases, leaving 6 bases between the germline ends.

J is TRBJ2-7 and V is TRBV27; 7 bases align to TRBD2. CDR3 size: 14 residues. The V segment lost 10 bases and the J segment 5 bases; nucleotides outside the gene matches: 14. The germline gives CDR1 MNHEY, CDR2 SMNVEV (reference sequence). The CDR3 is CATIALGEGHEQYF. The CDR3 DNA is TGTGCCACCATTGCCCTCGGGGAGGGCCACGAGCAGTACTTC.

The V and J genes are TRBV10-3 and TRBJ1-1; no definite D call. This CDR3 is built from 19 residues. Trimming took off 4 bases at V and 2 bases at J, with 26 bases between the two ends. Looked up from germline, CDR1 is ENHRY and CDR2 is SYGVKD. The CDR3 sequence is CAISGKTTGETLKNTEAFF. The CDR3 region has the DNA TGTGCCATCAGTGGCAAGACAACCGGGGAGACGCTTAAAAACACTGAAGCTTTCTTT.

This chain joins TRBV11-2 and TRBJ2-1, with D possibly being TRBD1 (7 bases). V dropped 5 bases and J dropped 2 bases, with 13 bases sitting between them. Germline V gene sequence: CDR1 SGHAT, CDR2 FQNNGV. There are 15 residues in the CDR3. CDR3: CASSKAGGTYNEQFF. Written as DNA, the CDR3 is TGTGCCAGCAGCAAAGCAGGGGGGACCTACAATGAGCAGTTCTTC.

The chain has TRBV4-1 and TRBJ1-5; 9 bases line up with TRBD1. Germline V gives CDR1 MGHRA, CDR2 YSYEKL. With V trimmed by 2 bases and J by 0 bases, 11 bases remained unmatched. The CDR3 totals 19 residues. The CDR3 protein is CASSQTPTGGVYSNQPQHF. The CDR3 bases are TGCGCCAGCAGCCAAACCCCGACAGGGGGAGTGTATAGCAATCAGCCCCAGCATTTT.

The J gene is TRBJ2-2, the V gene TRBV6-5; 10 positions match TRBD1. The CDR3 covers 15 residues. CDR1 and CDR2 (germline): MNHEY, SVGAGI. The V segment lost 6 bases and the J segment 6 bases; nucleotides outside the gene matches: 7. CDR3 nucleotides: TGTGCCAGCAGATACGGACAGGGGGTAGCCGGGGAGCTGTTTTTT. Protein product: CASRYGQGVAGELFF.

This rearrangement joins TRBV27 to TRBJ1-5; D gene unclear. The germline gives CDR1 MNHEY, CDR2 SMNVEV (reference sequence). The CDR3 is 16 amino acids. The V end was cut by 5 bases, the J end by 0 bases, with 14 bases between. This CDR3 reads CASSDGRRGSNQPQHF. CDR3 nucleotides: TGTGCCAGCAGTGATGGACGGCGGGGTAGCAATCAGCCCCAGCATTTT.

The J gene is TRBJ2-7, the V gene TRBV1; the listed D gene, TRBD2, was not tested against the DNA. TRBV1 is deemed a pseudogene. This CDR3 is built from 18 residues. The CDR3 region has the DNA TGCACCAGCAGCCAAGTCAGTCCGGGACTAGCGGGTTCCTACGAGCAGTACTTC. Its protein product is CTSSQVSPGLAGSYEQYF.

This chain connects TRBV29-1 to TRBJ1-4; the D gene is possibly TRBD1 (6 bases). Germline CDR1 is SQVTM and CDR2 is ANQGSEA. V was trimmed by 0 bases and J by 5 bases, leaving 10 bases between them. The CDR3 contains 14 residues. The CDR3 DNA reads TGCAGCGTTGAAGAGGCACAGGGAAATGAAAAACTGTTTTTT. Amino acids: CSVEEAQGNEKLFF.

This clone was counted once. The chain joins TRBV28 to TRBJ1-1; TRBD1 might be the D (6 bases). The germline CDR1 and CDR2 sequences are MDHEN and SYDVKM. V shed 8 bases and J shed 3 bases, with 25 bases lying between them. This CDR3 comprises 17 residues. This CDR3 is CASHDSGEGYLDTEAFF. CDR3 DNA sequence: TGTGCCAGCCATGACTCAGGGGAGGGCTATCTAGACACTGAAGCTTTCTTT.

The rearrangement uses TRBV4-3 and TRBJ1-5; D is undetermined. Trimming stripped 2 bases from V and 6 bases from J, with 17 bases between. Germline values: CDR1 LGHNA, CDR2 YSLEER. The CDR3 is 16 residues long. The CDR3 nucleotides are TGCGCCAGCAGCCAAAGGTGGCCAGAAAGCGGTCAGCCCCAGCATTTT. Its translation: CASSQRWPESGQPQHF.

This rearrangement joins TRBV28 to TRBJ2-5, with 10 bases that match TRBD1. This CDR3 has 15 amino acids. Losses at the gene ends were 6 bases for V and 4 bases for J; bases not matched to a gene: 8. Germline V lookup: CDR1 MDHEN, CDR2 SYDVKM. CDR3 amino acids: CASSPRQGAGETQYF. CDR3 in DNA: TGTGCCAGCAGCCCCCGACAGGGGGCAGGAGAGACCCAGTACTTC.

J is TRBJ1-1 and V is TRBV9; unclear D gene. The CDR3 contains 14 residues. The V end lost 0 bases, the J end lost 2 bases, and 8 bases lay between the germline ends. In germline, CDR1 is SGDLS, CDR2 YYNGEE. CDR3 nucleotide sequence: TGTGCCAGCAGCGTAGTTGCGGGTAACACTGAAGCTTTCTTT. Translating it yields CASSVVAGNTEAFF.

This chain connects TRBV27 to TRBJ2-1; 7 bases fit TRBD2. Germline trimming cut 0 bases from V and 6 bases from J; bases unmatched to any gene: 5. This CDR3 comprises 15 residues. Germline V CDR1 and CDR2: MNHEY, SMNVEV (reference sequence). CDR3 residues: CASSLSRLAGNEQFF. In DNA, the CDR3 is TGTGCCAGCAGTTTATCGAGACTAGCAGGCAATGAGCAGTTCTTC.

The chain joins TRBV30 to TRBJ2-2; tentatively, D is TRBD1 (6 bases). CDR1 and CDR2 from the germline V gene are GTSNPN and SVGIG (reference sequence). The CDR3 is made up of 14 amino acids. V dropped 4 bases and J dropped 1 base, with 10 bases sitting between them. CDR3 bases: TGTGCCTGGACCTCGGACAGGAACACCGGGGAGCTGTTTTTT. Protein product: CAWTSDRNTGELFF.

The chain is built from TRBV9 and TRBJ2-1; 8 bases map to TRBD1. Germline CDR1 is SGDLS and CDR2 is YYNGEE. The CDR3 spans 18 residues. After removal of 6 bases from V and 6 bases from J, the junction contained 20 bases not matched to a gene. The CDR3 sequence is CASISGGSLRNFANEQFF. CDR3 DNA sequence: TGTGCCAGCATCTCAGGGGGCTCTCTGAGAAATTTTGCCAATGAGCAGTTCTTC.

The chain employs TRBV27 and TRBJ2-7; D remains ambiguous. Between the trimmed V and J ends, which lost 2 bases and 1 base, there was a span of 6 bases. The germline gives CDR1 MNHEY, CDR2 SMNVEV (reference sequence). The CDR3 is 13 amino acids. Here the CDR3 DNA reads TGTGCCAGCAGTTTAATCCTGTCCTACGAGCAGTACTTC. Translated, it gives CASSLILSYEQYF.

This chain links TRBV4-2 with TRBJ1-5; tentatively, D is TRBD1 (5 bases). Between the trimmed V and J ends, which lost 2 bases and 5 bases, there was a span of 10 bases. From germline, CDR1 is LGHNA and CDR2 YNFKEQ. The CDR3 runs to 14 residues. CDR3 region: CASSQLTGDQPQHF. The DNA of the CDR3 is TGTGCCAGCAGCCAATTAACAGGAGATCAGCCCCAGCATTTT.